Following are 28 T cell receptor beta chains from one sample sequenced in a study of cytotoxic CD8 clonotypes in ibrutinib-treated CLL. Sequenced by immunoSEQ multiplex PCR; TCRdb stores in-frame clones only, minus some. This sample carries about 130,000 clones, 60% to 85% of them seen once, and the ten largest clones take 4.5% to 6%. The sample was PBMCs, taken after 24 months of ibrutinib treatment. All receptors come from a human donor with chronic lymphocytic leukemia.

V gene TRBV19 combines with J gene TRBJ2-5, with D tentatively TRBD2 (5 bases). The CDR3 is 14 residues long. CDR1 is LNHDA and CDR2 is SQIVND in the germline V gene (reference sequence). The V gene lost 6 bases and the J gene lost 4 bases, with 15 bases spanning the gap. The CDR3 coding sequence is TGTGCCAGTAGCCCAGTGGCGGCGGGAGAGACCCAGTACTTC. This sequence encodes CASSPVAAGETQYF. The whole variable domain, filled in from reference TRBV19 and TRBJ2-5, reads DGGITQSPKYLFRKEGQNVTLSCEQNLNHDAMYWYRQDPGQGLRLIYYSQIVNDFQKGDIAEGYSVSREKKESFPLTVTSAQKNPTAFYLCASSPVAAGETQYFGPGTRLLVL.

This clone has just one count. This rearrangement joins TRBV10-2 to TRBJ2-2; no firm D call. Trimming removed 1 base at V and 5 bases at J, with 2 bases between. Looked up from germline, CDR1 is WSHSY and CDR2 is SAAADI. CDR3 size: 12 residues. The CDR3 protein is CASSEWTGELFF. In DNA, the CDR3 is TGCGCCAGCAGTGAGTGGACCGGGGAGCTGTTTTTT.

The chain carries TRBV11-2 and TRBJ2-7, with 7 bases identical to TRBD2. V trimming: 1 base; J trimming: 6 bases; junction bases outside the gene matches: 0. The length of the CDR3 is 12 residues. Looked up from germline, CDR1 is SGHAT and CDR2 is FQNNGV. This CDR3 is CASSLAGGEQYF. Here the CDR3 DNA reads TGTGCCAGCAGCTTAGCGGGAGGCGAGCAGTACTTC.

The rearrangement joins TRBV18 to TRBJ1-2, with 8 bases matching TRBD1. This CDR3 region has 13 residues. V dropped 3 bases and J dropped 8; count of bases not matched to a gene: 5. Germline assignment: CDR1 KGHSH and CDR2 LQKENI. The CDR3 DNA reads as TGTGCCAGCTCACCGACAGGGGTGGACGGCTACACCTTC. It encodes CASSPTGVDGYTF.

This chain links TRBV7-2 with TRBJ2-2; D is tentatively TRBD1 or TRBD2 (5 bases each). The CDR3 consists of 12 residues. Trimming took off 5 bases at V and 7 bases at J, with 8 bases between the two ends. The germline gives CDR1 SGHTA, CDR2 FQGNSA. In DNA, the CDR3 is TGTGCCAGCAGCACGAGGGGCGGGGAGCTGTTTTTT. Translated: CASSTRGGELFF. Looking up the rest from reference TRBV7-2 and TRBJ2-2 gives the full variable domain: GAGVSQSPSNKVTEKGKDVELRCDPISGHTALYWYRQSLGQGLEFLIYFQGNSAPDKSGLPSDRFSAERTGGSVSTLTIQRTQQEDSAVYLCASSTRGGELFFGEGSRLTVL.

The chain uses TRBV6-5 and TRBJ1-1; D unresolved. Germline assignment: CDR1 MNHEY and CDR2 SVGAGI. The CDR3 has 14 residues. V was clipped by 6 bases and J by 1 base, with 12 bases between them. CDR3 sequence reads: CASRPVVGNTEAFF. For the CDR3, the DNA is TGTGCCAGCAGGCCAGTGGTGGGGAACACTGAAGCTTTCTTT.

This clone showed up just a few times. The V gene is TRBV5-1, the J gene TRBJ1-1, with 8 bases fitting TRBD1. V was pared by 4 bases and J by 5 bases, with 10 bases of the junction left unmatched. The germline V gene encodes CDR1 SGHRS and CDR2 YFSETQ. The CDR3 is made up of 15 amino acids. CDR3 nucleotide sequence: TGCGCCAGCAGCCAGGGACAGGCCGGGGGGACTGAAGCTTTCTTT. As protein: CASSQGQAGGTEAFF.

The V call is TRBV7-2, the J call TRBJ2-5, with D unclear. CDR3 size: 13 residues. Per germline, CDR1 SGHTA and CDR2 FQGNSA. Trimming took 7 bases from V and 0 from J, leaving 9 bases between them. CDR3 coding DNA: TGTGCCAGCACCCTACTGGACCAAGAGACCCAGTACTTC. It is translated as CASTLLDQETQYF.

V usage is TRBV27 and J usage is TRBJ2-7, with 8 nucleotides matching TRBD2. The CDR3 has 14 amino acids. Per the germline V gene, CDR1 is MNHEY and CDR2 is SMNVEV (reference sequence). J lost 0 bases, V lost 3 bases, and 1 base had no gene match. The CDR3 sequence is CASSFLAGSYEQYF. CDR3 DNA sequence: TGTGCCAGCAGTTTCCTAGCGGGCTCCTACGAGCAGTACTTC.

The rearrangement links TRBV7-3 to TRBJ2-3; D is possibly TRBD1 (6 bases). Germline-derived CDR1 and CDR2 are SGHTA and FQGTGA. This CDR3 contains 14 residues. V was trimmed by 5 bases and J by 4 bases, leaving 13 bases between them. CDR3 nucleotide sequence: TGTGCCAGCAGCCCCCAGGGGAGCGCAGATACGCAGTATTTT. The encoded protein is CASSPQGSADTQYF.

Here the CDR3 DNA reads TGTGCCAGCAGCCTTCGACAGGCACAAGAGACCCAGTACTTC. This gives the protein CASSLRQAQETQYF. This chain uses TRBV7-9 with TRBJ2-5; perhaps TRBD1 as D (6 bases). Trimming removed 5 bases at V and 2 bases at J, with 12 bases between. CDR1 is SEHNR, CDR2 FQNEAQ, per germline (reference sequence). This CDR3 region has 14 residues.

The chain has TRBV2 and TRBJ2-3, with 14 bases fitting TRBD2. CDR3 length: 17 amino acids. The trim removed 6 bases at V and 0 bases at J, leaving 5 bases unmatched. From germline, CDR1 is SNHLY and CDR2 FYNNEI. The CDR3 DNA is TGTGCCAGCAGGGCGGGACTAGCGGGAGTAAGCACAGATACGCAGTATTTT. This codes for CASRAGLAGVSTDTQYF.

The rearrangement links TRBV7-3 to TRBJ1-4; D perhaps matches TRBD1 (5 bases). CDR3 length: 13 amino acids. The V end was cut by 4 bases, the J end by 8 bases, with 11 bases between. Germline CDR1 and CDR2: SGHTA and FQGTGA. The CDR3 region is CASSSGPEEKLFF. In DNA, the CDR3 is TGTGCCAGCAGCTCGGGGCCGGAGGAAAAACTGTTTTTT.

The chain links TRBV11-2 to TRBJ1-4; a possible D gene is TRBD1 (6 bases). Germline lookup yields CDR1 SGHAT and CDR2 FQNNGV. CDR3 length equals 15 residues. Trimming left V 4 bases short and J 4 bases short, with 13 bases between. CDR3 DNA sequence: TGTGCCAGCAGCTCCGAACAGGGACGTAATGAAAAACTGTTTTTT. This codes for CASSSEQGRNEKLFF.

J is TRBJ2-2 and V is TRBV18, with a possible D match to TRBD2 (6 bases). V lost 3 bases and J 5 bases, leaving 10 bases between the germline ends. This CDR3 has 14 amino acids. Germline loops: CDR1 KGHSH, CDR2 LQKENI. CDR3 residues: CASSPLRGTGELFF. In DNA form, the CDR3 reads TGTGCCAGCTCACCCCTTCGGGGGACCGGGGAGCTGTTTTTT.

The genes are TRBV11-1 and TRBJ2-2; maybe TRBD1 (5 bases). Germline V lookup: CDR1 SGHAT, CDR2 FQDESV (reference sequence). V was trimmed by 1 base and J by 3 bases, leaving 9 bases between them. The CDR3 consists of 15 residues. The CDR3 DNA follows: TGTGCCAGCAGCTTAGGCGTAGGGGACACCGGGGAGCTGTTTTTT. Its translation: CASSLGVGDTGELFF.

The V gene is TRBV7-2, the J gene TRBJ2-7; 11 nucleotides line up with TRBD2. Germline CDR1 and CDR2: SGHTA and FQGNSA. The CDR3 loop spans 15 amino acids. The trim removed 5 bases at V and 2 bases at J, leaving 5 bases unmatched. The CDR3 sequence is CASSPGTSGTYEQYF. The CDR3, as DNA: TGTGCCAGCAGCCCTGGGACTAGCGGAACCTACGAGCAGTACTTC. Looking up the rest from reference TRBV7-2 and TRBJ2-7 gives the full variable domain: GAGVSQSPSNKVTEKGKDVELRCDPISGHTALYWYRQSLGQGLEFLIYFQGNSAPDKSGLPSDRFSAERTGGSVSTLTIQRTQQEDSAVYLCASSPGTSGTYEQYFGPGTRLTVT.

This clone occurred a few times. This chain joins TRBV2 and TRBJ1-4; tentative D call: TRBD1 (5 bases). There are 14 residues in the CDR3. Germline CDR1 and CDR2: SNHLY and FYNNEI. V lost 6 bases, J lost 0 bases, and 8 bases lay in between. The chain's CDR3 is CASRQQATNEKLFF. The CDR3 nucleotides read TGTGCCAGCAGGCAACAGGCAACTAATGAAAAACTGTTTTTT. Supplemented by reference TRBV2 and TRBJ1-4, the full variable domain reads EPEVTQTPSHQVTQMGQEVILRCVPISNHLYFYWYRQILGQKVEFLVSFYNNEISEKSEIFDDQFSVERPDGSNFTLKIRSTKLEDSAMYFCASRQQATNEKLFFGSGTQLSVL.

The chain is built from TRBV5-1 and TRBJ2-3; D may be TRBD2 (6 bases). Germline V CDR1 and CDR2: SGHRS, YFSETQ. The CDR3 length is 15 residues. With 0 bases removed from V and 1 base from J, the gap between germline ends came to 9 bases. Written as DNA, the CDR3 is TGCGCCAGCAGCTTGGTCGGGGGTGGCACAGATACGCAGTATTTT. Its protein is CASSLVGGGTDTQYF. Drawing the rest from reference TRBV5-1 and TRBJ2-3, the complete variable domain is KAGVTQTPRYLIKTRGQQVTLSCSPISGHRSVSWYQQTPGQGLQFLFEYFSETQRNKGNFPGRFSGRQFSNSRSEMNVSTLELGDSALYLCASSLVGGGTDTQYFGPGTRLTVL.

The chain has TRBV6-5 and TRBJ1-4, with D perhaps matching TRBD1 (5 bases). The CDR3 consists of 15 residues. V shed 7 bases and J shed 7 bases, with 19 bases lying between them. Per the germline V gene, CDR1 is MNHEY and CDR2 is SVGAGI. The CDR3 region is CASTGTAWGGEKLFF. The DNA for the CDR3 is TGTGCCAGCACCGGGACCGCCTGGGGTGGTGAAAAACTGTTTTTT.

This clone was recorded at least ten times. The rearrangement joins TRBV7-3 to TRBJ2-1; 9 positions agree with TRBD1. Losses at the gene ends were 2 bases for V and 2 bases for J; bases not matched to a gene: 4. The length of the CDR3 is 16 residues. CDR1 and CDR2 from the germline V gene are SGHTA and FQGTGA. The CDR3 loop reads CASSLDGTGPYNEQFF. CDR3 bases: TGTGCCAGCAGCTTAGATGGGACAGGGCCCTACAATGAGCAGTTCTTC.

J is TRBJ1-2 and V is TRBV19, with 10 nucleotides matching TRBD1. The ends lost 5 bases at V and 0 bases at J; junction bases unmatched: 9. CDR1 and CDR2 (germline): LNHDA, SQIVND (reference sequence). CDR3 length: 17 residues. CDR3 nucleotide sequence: TGTGCCAGTAGTTCCCGGGACAGGGGCCCAGCTAACTATGGCTACACCTTC. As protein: CASSSRDRGPANYGYTF.

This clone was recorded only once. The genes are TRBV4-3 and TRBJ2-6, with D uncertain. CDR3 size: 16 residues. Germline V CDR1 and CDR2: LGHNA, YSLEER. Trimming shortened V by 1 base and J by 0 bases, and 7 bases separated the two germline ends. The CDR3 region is CASSQVGRSGANVLTF. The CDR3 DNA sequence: TGCGCCAGCAGCCAAGTGGGTCGCTCTGGGGCCAACGTCCTGACTTTC.

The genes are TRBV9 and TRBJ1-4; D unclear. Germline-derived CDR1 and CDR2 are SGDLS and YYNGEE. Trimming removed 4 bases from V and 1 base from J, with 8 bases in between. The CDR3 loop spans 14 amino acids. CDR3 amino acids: CASSRIGTNEKLFF. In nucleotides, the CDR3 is TGTGCCAGCAGCCGAATAGGAACTAATGAAAAACTGTTTTTT.

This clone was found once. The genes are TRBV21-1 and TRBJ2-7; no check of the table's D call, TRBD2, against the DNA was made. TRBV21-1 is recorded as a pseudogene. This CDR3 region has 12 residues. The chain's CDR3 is CATQRGGHEQYF. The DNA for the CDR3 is TGTGCCACCCAGCGGGGTGGGCACGAGCAGTACTTC.

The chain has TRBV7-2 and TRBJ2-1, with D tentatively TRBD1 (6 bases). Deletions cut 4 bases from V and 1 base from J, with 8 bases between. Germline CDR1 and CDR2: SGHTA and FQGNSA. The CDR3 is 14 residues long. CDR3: CASSWGPSYNEQFF. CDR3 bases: TGTGCCAGCAGCTGGGGGCCATCCTACAATGAGCAGTTCTTC.

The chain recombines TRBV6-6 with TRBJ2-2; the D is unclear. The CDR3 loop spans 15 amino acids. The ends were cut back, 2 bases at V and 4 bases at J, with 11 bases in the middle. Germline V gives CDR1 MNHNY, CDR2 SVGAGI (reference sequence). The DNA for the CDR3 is TGTGCCAGCAGTTACCCCACTTTCGGCACCGGGGAGCTGTTTTTT. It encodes CASSYPTFGTGELFF.

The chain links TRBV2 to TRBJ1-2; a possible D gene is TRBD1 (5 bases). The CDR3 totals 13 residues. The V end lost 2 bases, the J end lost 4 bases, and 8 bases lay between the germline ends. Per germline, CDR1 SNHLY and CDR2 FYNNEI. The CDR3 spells CASSEQGGYGYTF. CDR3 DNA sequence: TGTGCCAGCAGTGAACAGGGTGGCTATGGCTACACCTTC.